The 21 T cell receptor beta chains below come from one sample, sequenced in a study of CD4+ T cells in melanoma. Sequencing used immunoSEQ multiplex PCR; TCRdb keeps in-frame clones, though not all of them. The data contain over 130,000 clones, about nine tenths of them singletons. These receptor sequences come from a human donor with melanoma.

V and J are TRBV11-2 and TRBJ2-1; 8 bases are a match to TRBD2. The ends lost 2 bases at V and 4 bases at J; junction bases unmatched: 13. The CDR3 is 18 amino acids. CDR1 and CDR2 (germline): SGHAT, FQNNGV. The CDR3 here is CASSLLPRGSGGYNEQFF. In nucleotides, the CDR3 is TGTGCCAGCAGCTTACTCCCCCGCGGGAGCGGGGGTTACAATGAGCAGTTCTTC.

A single count supports this clone. The chain is built from TRBV19 and TRBJ1-1, with a tentative D call TRBD1 (6 bases). V was pared by 5 bases and J by 0 bases, with 13 bases between. The germline gives CDR1 LNHDA, CDR2 SQIVND (reference sequence). The CDR3 is 15 residues long. In DNA, the CDR3 is TGTGCCAGTAGTGGGCCGGGACAAATGAACACTGAAGCTTTCTTT. It encodes CASSGPGQMNTEAFF.

CDR3 coding DNA: TGTGCCAGCAGTGTGTTTACTAGCGGGGGGACCACAGATACGCAGTATTTT. This sequence encodes CASSVFTSGGTTDTQYF. The chain links TRBV2 to TRBJ2-3, with 12 bases fitting TRBD2. This CDR3 is built from 17 residues. J was trimmed by 2 bases and V by 4 bases; bases with no gene match: 7. Germline lookup yields CDR1 SNHLY and CDR2 FYNNEI.

The chain recombines TRBV4-2 with TRBJ1-3, with D perhaps TRBD1 (5 bases). Trimming took 0 bases from V and 4 from J, leaving 10 bases between them. This CDR3 spans 15 amino acids. Germline V lookup: CDR1 LGHNA, CDR2 YNFKEQ. CDR3 amino acids: CASSQEGTTGNTIYF. The CDR3 DNA is TGTGCCAGCAGCCAAGAAGGGACTACGGGAAACACCATATATTTT.

The rearrangement links TRBV5-1 to TRBJ2-7; the D gene is possibly TRBD1 (6 bases). V lost 4 bases to trimming and J lost 2 bases, with 19 bases between them. Germline V gives CDR1 SGHRS, CDR2 YFSETQ. This CDR3 region has 16 residues. CDR3 sequence (DNA): TGCGCCAGCAGCCTTAGAGAGAGGACAGAAGCCTACGAGCAGTACTTC. Amino acids: CASSLRERTEAYEQYF.

The V gene is TRBV4-1, the J gene TRBJ2-7, with TRBD2 identical over 13 bases. The CDR3 is 15 amino acids. The germline gives CDR1 MGHRA, CDR2 YSYEKL. Losses at the gene ends were 4 bases for V and 4 bases for J; bases not matched to a gene: 4. The CDR3: CASSPTSGGVYEQYF. CDR3 nucleotides: TGCGCCAGCAGCCCCACTAGCGGGGGGGTTTACGAGCAGTACTTC.

This chain joins TRBV7-2 and TRBJ2-2; D may be TRBD1 or TRBD2 (5 bases each). The CDR3 has 16 amino acids. Germline V gene data show CDR1 as SGHTA and CDR2 as FQGNSA. Trimming took 1 base from V and 1 from J, leaving 10 bases between them. This CDR3 is CASSLVGTVNTGELFF. DNA for the CDR3: TGTGCCAGCAGCTTAGTAGGGACGGTGAACACCGGGGAGCTGTTTTTT.

The chain has TRBV11-2 and TRBJ2-1, with a weak D call TRBD1 (6 bases). Trimming removed 5 bases from V and 6 bases from J, with 11 bases in between. Germline V gives CDR1 SGHAT, CDR2 FQNNGV. The length of the CDR3 is 13 residues. DNA of the CDR3: TGTGCCAGCAGCGTCACAGGGATCAATGAGCAGTTCTTC. Protein product: CASSVTGINEQFF.

The chain links TRBV6-1 to TRBJ2-7; D is undetermined. CDR3 length: 13 amino acids. Germline V lookup: CDR1 MNHNS, CDR2 SASEGT. V lost 3 bases, J lost 6 bases, and 12 bases lay in between. The CDR3 nucleotides are TGTGCCAGCAGTGACCCTTTACCGGGCGAGCAGTACTTC. Amino acid sequence: CASSDPLPGEQYF.

The chain employs TRBV7-3 and TRBJ2-3; 11 bases are a match to TRBD2. In germline, CDR1 is SGHTA, CDR2 FQGTGA. The CDR3 loop spans 14 amino acids. The V gene end was trimmed by 7 bases and the J gene end by 1 base; junction bases not matched to a gene: 1. CDR3 nucleotides: TGTGCCAGCAAACTAGCGGGGGGCACAGATACGCAGTATTTT. Protein product: CASKLAGGTDTQYF.

The chain has TRBV10-2 and TRBJ1-1; possibly TRBD1 for D (6 bases). The CDR3 contains 13 residues. Trimming shortened V by 1 base and J by 9 bases, and 12 bases separated the two germline ends. CDR1 WSHSY and CDR2 SAAADI come from the germline V gene. CDR3 sequence reads: CASSEYGQSQAFF. For the CDR3, the DNA is TGCGCCAGCAGTGAGTACGGACAGAGTCAAGCTTTCTTT.

The genes are TRBV14 and TRBJ2-1, with 8 bases that match TRBD1. V dropped 1 base and J dropped 2; count of bases not matched to a gene: 1. Germline V gene lookup returns CDR1 SGHDN and CDR2 FVKESK. The CDR3 has 15 amino acids. This chain's CDR3 is CASSQVQGAYNEQFF. The CDR3 DNA follows: TGTGCCAGCAGCCAAGTACAGGGGGCCTACAATGAGCAGTTCTTC. Based on the CDR3 plus reference TRBV14 and TRBJ2-1, the full variable domain is EAGVTQFPSHSVIEKGQTVTLRCDPISGHDNLYWYRRVMGKEIKFLLHFVKESKQDESGMPNNRFLAERTGGTYSTLKVQPAELEDSGVYFCASSQVQGAYNEQFFGPGTRLTVL.

The V gene is TRBV5-1, the J gene TRBJ1-2; 9 bases fit TRBD1. J gave up 8 bases and V 0 bases, and 14 bases lay outside the gene matches. The CDR3 runs 17 residues. In germline, CDR1 is SGHRS, CDR2 YFSETQ. CDR3 region: CASSLGISGTGIEGYTF. As DNA, the CDR3 is TGCGCCAGCAGCTTGGGCATCTCCGGGACAGGGATTGAAGGCTACACCTTC.

The chain uses TRBV25-1 and TRBJ2-5, with D unclear. Germline assignment: CDR1 MGHDK and CDR2 SYGVNS. Trimming shortened V by 5 bases and J by 4 bases, and 17 bases separated the two germline ends. The CDR3 is 15 residues long. The CDR3 region is CASSPGRRFRETQYF. The DNA for the CDR3 is TGTGCCAGCAGTCCCGGGCGCCGATTTCGAGAGACCCAGTACTTC.

Comment on this clone: The same CDR3 is also encoded by other DNA sequences in this sample. V gene TRBV9 combines with J gene TRBJ2-3; D is ambiguous. The length of the CDR3 is 11 residues. Trimming pared 2 bases from V and 5 bases from J, leaving 3 bases between. Germline lookup yields CDR1 SGDLS and CDR2 YYNGEE. Here the CDR3 DNA reads TGTGCCAGCAGCGTGGGAGATACGCAGTATTTT. As protein: CASSVGDTQYF.

The rearrangement links TRBV7-7 to TRBJ2-7; D uncertain. From germline, CDR1 is SSHAT and CDR2 FNYEAQ (reference sequence). The CDR3 consists of 9 residues. CDR3 loop: CATLHEQYF. The DNA of the CDR3 is TGTGCTACTCTCCACGAGCAGTACTTC.

In its sample, this clone was seen once. The CDR3 DNA reads as TGTGCCAGCAGTTCCGGAACTAACTATGGCTACACCTTC. Amino acid sequence: CASSSGTNYGYTF. V usage is TRBV27 and J usage is TRBJ1-2; no firm D call. The CDR3 length is 13 residues. Germline V gene lookup returns CDR1 MNHEY and CDR2 SMNVEV (reference sequence). The V end lost 4 bases, the J end lost 0 bases, and 6 bases lay between the germline ends.

The V call is TRBV30, the J call TRBJ2-2, with D unclear. V was shortened by 5 bases and J by 0 bases, with 7 bases between the two germline ends. The V gene's germline CDR1 is GTSNPN and CDR2 SVGIG (reference sequence). CDR3 length equals 13 residues. CDR3 bases: TGTGCCTGGGGCGGATCGAACACCGGGGAGCTGTTTTTT. Its protein product is CAWGGSNTGELFF.

The V call is TRBV6-1, the J call TRBJ2-1; D may be TRBD2 (7 bases). This CDR3 region has 15 residues. CDR1 is MNHNS and CDR2 is SASEGT in the germline V gene. Deletions cut 4 bases from V and 8 bases from J, with 18 bases between. CDR3 bases: TGTGCCAGCAGTGCCCGGGGGGCCGATCCCGATGAGCAGTTCTTC. This encodes CASSARGADPDEQFF.

The chain links TRBV4-1 to TRBJ1-2, with 8 bases identical to TRBD1. The length of the CDR3 is 14 residues. CDR1 MGHRA and CDR2 YSYEKL come from the germline V gene. Trimming removed 4 bases from V and 0 bases from J; junction bases left unmatched: 1. The CDR3 region has the DNA TGCGCCAGCAGCCCGGGACAGGCTAACTATGGCTACACCTTC. Translated, it gives CASSPGQANYGYTF.

The rearrangement joins TRBV7-2 to TRBJ2-3, with 7 bases lining up with TRBD1. Unmatched junction bases numbered 16, after V lost 4 bases and J lost 0 bases. The V gene's germline CDR1 is SGHTA and CDR2 FQGNSA. The CDR3 consists of 19 residues. This CDR3 reads CASSYRAFNRGISTDTQYF. CDR3 DNA: TGTGCCAGCAGCTACAGGGCCTTCAACAGGGGAATAAGCACAGATACGCAGTATTTT.